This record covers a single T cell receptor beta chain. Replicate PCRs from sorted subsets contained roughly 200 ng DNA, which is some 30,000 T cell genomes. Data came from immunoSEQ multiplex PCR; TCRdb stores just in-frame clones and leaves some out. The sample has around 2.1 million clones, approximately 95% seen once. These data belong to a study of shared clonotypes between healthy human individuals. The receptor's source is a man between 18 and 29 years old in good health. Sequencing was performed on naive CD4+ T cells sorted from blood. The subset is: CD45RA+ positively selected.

In nucleotides, the CDR3 is TGTGCCAGCAGCTTAGCCCGGCAGTGGAACACTGAAGCTTTCTTT. This encodes CASSLARQWNTEAFF. The chain has TRBV11-1 and TRBJ1-1; the D is unclear. This CDR3 comprises 15 residues. Between the trimmed V and J ends, which lost 0 bases and 1 base, there was a span of 9 bases. Germline CDR1 SGHAT, CDR2 FQDESV (reference sequence).